A selection of T cell receptor beta chains follows, all from one sample in a study of T-cell reconstitution after alpha-beta-depleted transplantation in children. MiXCR was run by TCRdb on the PCR reads, yielding one entry per CDR3 protein. The sample shows 95,000 to 150,000 distinct CDR3 sequences, under 25% of them seen only once. Sequencing used PBMCs, mostly from graft donor cells, obtained 180 days after TCRalphabeta/CD19-depleted stem cell transplant. The source is a male patient aged 2-10 years who had a stem cell transplant for chronic granulomatous disease, so the T cells may come from the graft donor. Each CDR3 is given with its conserved first and last residue. A D gene is named only where the DNA matches it firmly. Rows give clone size only sometimes, using once, few, many, or a class for an expanded clone.

v_call,clone_size,d_call,j_call,cdr3_nt,cdr3_aa
TRBV10-3,many,-,TRBJ2-3,TGTGCCATCAGTGAGTCGTTCGACCACGCAGGAACTAAAGACTACACAGATACGCAGTATTTT,CAISESFDHAGTKDYTDTQYF
TRBV6-5,few,-,TRBJ2-2,TGTGCCAGCAGTTACTCGTTGCTAACCTTAAAAGGCACCGGGGAGCTGTTTTTT,CASSYSLLTLKGTGELFF
TRBV19,many,-,TRBJ2-1,TGTGCCAGTAGTGCTTTTCGGAGCGGTGAGCAGTTCTTC,CASSAFRSGEQFF
TRBV12-3/TRBV12-4,-,TRBD2,TRBJ2-2,TGTGCCAGCAGTTTCTCCGGGACTAGCATAGCCGGGGAGCTGTTTTTT,CASSFSGTSIAGELFF
TRBV9,few,-,TRBJ1-3,TGTGCCAGCAGCGTAGTTGACTCTGGAAACACCATATATTTT,CASSVVDSGNTIYF
TRBV4-2,-,-,TRBJ1-1,TGTGCCAGCAGCCAAGGCAGGGAAGTAGGCACTGAAGCTTTCTTT,CASSQGREVGTEAFF
TRBV6-5,-,TRBD2,TRBJ2-5,TGTGCCAGCAGTTTGTCGACTAGCGAGGGAGAGACCCAGTACTTC,CASSLSTSEGETQYF
TRBV20-1,many,-,TRBJ1-2,TGCAGTGCTTATGGGGATGGCTACACCTTC,CSAYGDGYTF
TRBV12-3/TRBV12-4,many,TRBD2,TRBJ2-1,TGTGCCAGCAGTTTGGTGGTGGTGAGCGGGAGGGAAGAGCAGTTCTTC,CASSLVVVSGREEQFF
TRBV7-2,few,-,TRBJ2-3,TGTGCCAGCAGCTTAGCGCTCCCCAGGGGAGGTAGAGATACGCAGTATTTT,CASSLALPRGGRDTQYF
TRBV3-1,many,-,TRBJ2-1,TGTGCCAGCAGCCAAGAATTAGGGAACAATGAGCAGTTCTTC,CASSQELGNNEQFF